Listed below are T cell receptor beta chains from one sample, sequenced in a study of cytomegalovirus exposure and HLA in healthy donors. Assay: immunoSEQ multiplex PCR; the TCRdb copy retains only in-frame clones and omits some. The sample has about 220,000 clones, 76% seen once. Sequenced: PBMCs. The receptors originated from a man aged 18 to 35 in good health and CMV-seronegative. The CDR3 runs from the conserved cysteine through the conserved F or W. A D gene is named only where the DNA matches it firmly. Clone size, where shown, is once, few, many, or a class for clones that have expanded.

d_gene	v_gene	abundance	j_gene	CDR3aa	CDR3nt
.	TRBV5-1	once	TRBJ2-1	CASSLPRSPYNEQFF	TGCGCCAGCAGCTTGCCCAGGTCACCTTACAATGAGCAGTTCTTC
TRBD2	TRBV5-4	.	TRBJ2-1	CASSFTSGSHNEQFF	TGTGCCAGCAGCTTCACTAGCGGGAGCCACAATGAGCAGTTCTTC
.	TRBV27	few	TRBJ1-5	CASSLSGATYQPQHF	TGTGCCAGCAGTTTATCAGGGGCCACTTATCAGCCCCAGCATTTT
.	TRBV28	.	TRBJ1-2	CASSFVGTEGMGGYTF	TGTGCCAGCAGTTTCGTAGGGACGGAGGGGATGGGTGGCTACACCTTC
TRBD2	TRBV27	.	TRBJ2-1	CASSPSSGRSSYNEQFF	TGTGCCAGCAGTCCGTCTAGCGGGAGGAGCTCCTACAATGAGCAGTTCTTC
TRBD1	TRBV2	.	TRBJ1-3	CASSEQGGGNTIYF	TGTGCCAGCAGTGAACAGGGGGGTGGAAACACCATATATTTT
TRBD1	TRBV19	.	TRBJ1-1	CASIGQGAESTEAFF	TGTGCCAGTATTGGACAGGGGGCAGAGTCGACTGAAGCTTTCTTT
.	TRBV5-1	.	TRBJ2-1	CASSLVGAPYNEQFF	TGCGCCAGCAGCTTGGTGGGGGCGCCCTACAATGAGCAGTTCTTC
TRBD2	TRBV10-3	.	TRBJ2-1	CAIRDSGSSYNEQFF	TGTGCCATCAGAGATAGCGGGAGCTCCTACAATGAGCAGTTCTTC
TRBD2	TRBV5-4	.	TRBJ2-5	CASSLALAGVRETQYF	TGTGCCAGCAGCTTGGCACTAGCGGGAGTTCGAGAGACCCAGTACTTC
TRBD1	TRBV4-1	.	TRBJ2-7	CASSHRQGVDEQYF	TGCGCCAGCAGCCACCGACAGGGCGTCGACGAGCAGTACTTC
TRBD2	TRBV19	.	TRBJ2-7	CASSIGPGGGSYEQYF	TGTGCCAGTAGTATTGGTCCGGGAGGAGGCTCCTACGAGCAGTACTTC
TRBD1	TRBV9	.	TRBJ1-2	CASSDGQGASYGYTF	TGTGCCAGCAGCGATGGCCAGGGGGCCAGCTATGGCTACACCTTC
TRBD1	TRBV4-1	few	TRBJ1-2	CASRRDSGNYGYTF	TGCGCCAGCAGGCGGGACAGTGGTAACTATGGCTACACCTTC
TRBD1	TRBV6-4	.	TRBJ1-2	CASSRLPGQGNNYGYTF	TGTGCCAGCAGCCGACTACCGGGACAGGGTAATAACTATGGCTACACCTTC
.	TRBV6-5	.	TRBJ1-4	CASSSREGLNEKLFF	TGTGCCAGCAGTTCCCGGGAGGGTTTGAATGAAAAACTGTTTTTT
.	TRBV5-4	.	TRBJ1-2	CASSLDRRHGYTF	TGTGCCAGCAGCTTGGACAGGCGACATGGCTACACCTTC
TRBD2	TRBV27	.	TRBJ2-2	CASSSRLRGLAGNTGELFF	TGTGCCAGCAGTTCACGACTAAGGGGACTAGCGGGGAACACCGGGGAGCTGTTTTTT
.	TRBV28	.	TRBJ1-5	CASKGLVQPQHF	TGTGCCAGCAAGGGGTTGGTGCAGCCCCAGCATTTT
.	TRBV27	.	TRBJ1-1	CASKRQLNTEAFF	TGTGCCAGCAAACGACAGCTGAACACTGAAGCTTTCTTT
TRBD2	TRBV6-5	.	TRBJ2-7	CASSPGLAVQQYF	TGTGCCAGCAGTCCGGGACTAGCGGTTCAGCAGTACTTC
TRBD2	TRBV9	once	TRBJ2-3	CASRAPRGREVPDTQYF	TGTGCCAGCAGAGCCCCGCGCGGACGGGAGGTCCCAGATACGCAGTATTTT
TRBD1	TRBV18	few	TRBJ1-2	CASSPGTGDLYGYTF	TGTGCCAGCTCACCAGGGACAGGCGATCTCTATGGCTACACCTTC
TRBD2	TRBV7-9	.	TRBJ2-2	CASSLRAGGNTGELFF	TGTGCCAGCAGCCTCCGAGCGGGAGGGAACACCGGGGAGCTGTTTTTT
TRBD1	TRBV5-5	.	TRBJ2-7	CASSTSTGGLYEQYF	TGTGCCAGCAGCACCTCGACAGGGGGCCTCTACGAGCAGTACTTC
.	TRBV5-1	few	TRBJ2-6	CASSLGPSGANVLTF	TGCGCCAGCAGCTTGGGGCCCTCTGGGGCCAACGTCCTGACTTTC
.	TRBV5-1	once	TRBJ1-3	CASSTTGGGNTIYF	TGCGCCAGCAGCACGACAGGAGGAGGAAACACCATATATTTT
TRBD2	TRBV11-3	.	TRBJ2-7	CASSDGLAGERYF	TGTGCCAGCAGCGACGGGCTAGCGGGAGAAAGGTACTTC